This T cell receptor (beta chain) was sequenced in a study of T-cell memory formation after mild COVID-19. Whole-study findings and limits: While clones contracting from day 15 to 85 were balanced between CD4 and CD8, later expanders leaned CD4+. Contracting clones localized mainly to CM and EM when CD4+ and mainly to EMRA when CD8+.

Details on this clonotype: Its antigen is still unknown.

TCRdb reprocessed the 5' RACE reads via MiXCR and lists one record per CDR3 protein. The sample shows around 340,000 distinct CDR3 sequences, approximately 16% of them seen only once. Sequencing was carried out using PBMCs or a T cell subset sorted from them (not recorded which). This TCR was recovered from a man between 18 and 29 years old who had mild COVID-19 (a few samples of this study predate the infection). Cell type and time point are not known.

In DNA, the CDR3 is TGTGCCAGCACCGACCAGGGCCCCGGAGATACGCAGTATTTT. Protein: CASTDQGPGDTQYF. The chain combines TRBV6-2 or TRBV6-3 with TRBJ2-3, with D perhaps matching TRBD1 (5 bases). Per germline, CDR1 MNHEY and CDR2 SVGEGT. CDR3 length: 14 amino acids. Trimming shortened V by 7 bases and J by 5 bases, and 16 bases separated the two germline ends.